The 30 T cell receptor beta chains listed next were all sequenced from one sample in a study of cytomegalovirus exposure and HLA in healthy donors. Method: immunoSEQ multiplex PCR; TCRdb's copy keeps in-frame clones and lacks some. The sample has 160,000 or so clones, approximately 86% seen once. The material sequenced was PBMCs. These receptors came from a man younger than 35 in good health and CMV-seropositive.

This sequence joins TRBV7-9 and TRBJ1-3; D uncertain. Trimming pared 4 bases from V and 2 bases from J, leaving 9 bases between. Germline V gene sequence: CDR1 SEHNR, CDR2 FQNEAQ (reference sequence). The length of the CDR3 is 14 residues. The CDR3 DNA reads TGTGCCAGCAGCTCTTCGAGGGCTGGAAACACCATATATTTT. This sequence encodes CASSSSRAGNTIYF.

The chain links TRBV6-5 to TRBJ1-2; D perhaps matches TRBD1 (5 bases). The CDR3 has 15 residues. Germline V CDR1 and CDR2: MNHEY, SVGAGI. Trimming took off 6 bases at V and 1 base at J, with 15 bases between the two ends. CDR3 DNA: TGTGCCAGCAGGCTGGGGGGAGGTATTAACTATGGCTACACCTTC. This gives the protein CASRLGGGINYGYTF.

The V call is TRBV7-6, the J call TRBJ2-7, with a weak D call TRBD1 (7 bases). The CDR3 contains 17 residues. Between the trimmed V and J ends, which lost 1 base and 3 bases, there was a span of 19 bases. Germline CDR1 and CDR2: SGHVS and FNYEAQ. DNA of the CDR3: TGTGCCAGCAGCTTAGGGGATTCCAGGAGGGGGCTCTACGAGCAGTACTTC. Amino acids: CASSLGDSRRGLYEQYF.

The chain couples TRBV7-9 to TRBJ2-5; no clear D gene. Germline assignment: CDR1 SEHNR and CDR2 FQNEAQ (reference sequence). The CDR3 contains 12 residues. Trimming took off 5 bases at V and 3 bases at J, with 7 bases between the two ends. The CDR3 here is CASSHTEETQYF. The DNA for the CDR3 is TGTGCCAGCAGCCACACCGAAGAGACCCAGTACTTC.

The chain is built from TRBV7-8 and TRBJ1-2, with 8 bases fitting TRBD1. The germline V gene encodes CDR1 SGHVS and CDR2 FQNEAQ. This CDR3 contains 14 residues. The V segment lost 4 bases and the J segment 14 bases; nucleotides outside the gene matches: 15. The CDR3 DNA sequence: TGTGCCAGCAGCTCCCCCAGGGGGCCGCCGGGGTGGACCTTC. Residues: CASSSPRGPPGWTF. The whole variable domain, remainder taken from reference TRBV7-8 and TRBJ1-2, is GAGVSQSPRYKVAKRGQDVALRCDPISGHVSLFWYQQALGQGPEFLTYFQNEAQLDKSGLPSDRFFAERPEGSVSTLKIQRTQQEDSAVYLCASSSPRGPPGWTFGSGTRLTVV.

The gene calls are TRBV14 and TRBJ1-2; the match to TRBD1 covers 9 bases. This CDR3 has 18 residues. The ends lost 0 bases at V and 6 bases at J; junction bases unmatched: 14. The V gene's germline CDR1 is SGHDN and CDR2 FVKESK. CDR3 nucleotides: TGTGCCAGCAGCCAAGACTTACCCGGGACAGGGTCCTTGGATGGCTACACCTTC. It is translated as CASSQDLPGTGSLDGYTF.

The chain employs TRBV30 and TRBJ2-7, with 8 bases matching TRBD1. Germline V gives CDR1 GTSNPN, CDR2 SVGIG (reference sequence). This CDR3 region has 12 residues. After removal of 4 bases from V and 3 bases from J, the junction contained 2 bases not matched to a gene. The CDR3 nucleotides are TGTGCCTGGATGGACAGGGTCTACGAGCAGTACTTC. Translation gives CAWMDRVYEQYF.

The chain employs TRBV27 and TRBJ1-1; the D is unclear. The germline gives CDR1 MNHEY, CDR2 SMNVEV (reference sequence). The CDR3 extends over 21 amino acids. V lost 4 bases and J lost 4, with 34 bases in between. CDR3 bases: TGTGCCAGCAGTTGGAGGACGGGATCGTTAGACGGTCCGGGGTGGAGCACTGAAGCTTTCTTT. Amino acid sequence: CASSWRTGSLDGPGWSTEAFF.

The gene calls are TRBV7-2 and TRBJ2-7; D is uncertain. In germline, CDR1 is SGHTA, CDR2 FQGNSA. CDR3 length equals 13 residues. Trimming took 1 base from V and 0 from J, leaving 4 bases between them. The CDR3 here is CASSLDHSYEQYF. DNA of the CDR3: TGTGCCAGCAGCTTAGATCACTCCTACGAGCAGTACTTC.

The chain combines TRBV12-2 with TRBJ1-4; the tabulated D call, TRBD1, remains unverified against the DNA. TRBV12-2 is termed a pseudogene. The CDR3 has 16 residues. CDR3 sequence: CASRPPQDRGNEKLFF. In nucleotides, the CDR3 is TGTGCAAGTCGCCCCCCCCAGGACAGGGGAAATGAAAAACTGTTTTTT.

The chain combines TRBV11-1 with TRBJ2-1, with 9 bases identical to TRBD1. The germline gives CDR1 SGHAT, CDR2 FQDESV (reference sequence). This CDR3 is built from 15 residues. The V and J ends lost 4 bases and 2 bases, in that order; junction bases with no gene match: 3. DNA of the CDR3: TGTGCCAGCAGCTACACAGGGGGCGCCTACAATGAGCAGTTCTTC. It encodes CASSYTGGAYNEQFF.

V gene TRBV7-6 combines with J gene TRBJ2-1; 9 bases are a match to TRBD1. Germline CDR1 and CDR2: SGHVS and FNYEAQ. The CDR3 extends over 16 amino acids. J gave up 7 bases and V 2 bases, and 9 bases lay outside the gene matches. The CDR3 nucleotides are TGTGCCAGCAGCTTACGGGGGACAGGGTCCTTTAATGAGCAGTTCTTC. Its translation is CASSLRGTGSFNEQFF.

This clone came up a few times. The V and J genes are TRBV13 and TRBJ2-2; D is unclear. The germline V and J ends were trimmed by 0 bases and 0 bases, with 5 bases remaining between them. The CDR3 extends over 15 amino acids. Germline V CDR1 and CDR2: PRHDT, FYEKMQ (reference sequence). The CDR3 loop reads CASSLGYSNTGELFF. CDR3 coding DNA: TGTGCCAGCAGCTTAGGCTATTCGAACACCGGGGAGCTGTTTTTT.

The rearrangement joins TRBV6-5 to TRBJ2-3, with 12 bases that match TRBD1. The length of the CDR3 is 15 residues. After removal of 6 bases from V and 5 bases from J, the junction contained 6 bases not matched to a gene. CDR1 is MNHEY and CDR2 is SVGAGI in the germline V gene. CDR3 nucleotide sequence: TGTGCCAGCAGCACCGGGACAGGGGGCCTAGATACGCAGTATTTT. Its translation: CASSTGTGGLDTQYF.

The chain carries TRBV30 and TRBJ1-5; TRBD1 might be the D (5 bases). Trimming cost V 1 base and J 0 bases, with 7 bases left between them. The CDR3 sequence is 14 residues long. The germline V gene has CDR1 GTSNPN and CDR2 SVGIG (reference sequence). The chain's CDR3 is CAWSADSSNQPQHF. CDR3 DNA: TGTGCCTGGAGTGCCGACAGTAGCAATCAGCCCCAGCATTTT.

The rearrangement links TRBV5-1 to TRBJ2-7, with D unclear. The V and J ends lost 4 bases and 6 bases respectively, with 17 bases between them. Germline-derived CDR1 and CDR2 are SGHRS and YFSETQ. The CDR3 spans 14 residues. In DNA form, the CDR3 reads TGCGCCAGCAGCCCCGACATCTCACGGTCCGAGCAGTACTTC. Amino acids: CASSPDISRSEQYF.

The V and J genes are TRBV15 and TRBJ2-7; maybe TRBD1 (6 bases). CDR1 is LNHNV and CDR2 is YYDKDF in the germline V gene (reference sequence). There are 14 residues in the CDR3. The V and J ends lost 1 base and 2 bases respectively, with 9 bases between them. The CDR3 reads CATSRGTGPYEQYF. CDR3 in DNA: TGTGCCACCAGCAGAGGTACAGGGCCCTACGAGCAGTACTTC.

This CDR3 is CASSPFGPGETQYF. DNA for the CDR3: TGCGCCAGCAGCCCGTTTGGGCCGGGGGAGACCCAGTACTTC. The rearrangement uses TRBV5-1 and TRBJ2-5; TRBD2 is a possible D gene (5 bases). Germline CDR1 SGHRS, CDR2 YFSETQ. This CDR3 spans 14 amino acids. Trimming cost V 4 bases and J 5 bases, with 15 bases left between them.

The chain has TRBV5-4 and TRBJ1-6; D unresolved. CDR3 size: 15 residues. V was shortened by 0 bases and J by 7 bases, with 11 bases between the two germline ends. Germline CDR1 SGHNT, CDR2 YYREEE (reference sequence). The CDR3 coding sequence is TGTGCCAGCAGCTTGGCCGGAGGGTTCAATTCACCCCTCCACTTT. Protein sequence: CASSLAGGFNSPLHF.

This chain connects TRBV15 to TRBJ1-4; TRBD1 matches 8 bases. J lost 5 bases, V lost 2 bases, and 1 base had no gene match. The CDR3 consists of 14 residues. Germline V gene lookup returns CDR1 LNHNV and CDR2 YYDKDF (reference sequence). This chain's CDR3 is CATSRQGANEKLFF. In DNA form, the CDR3 reads TGTGCCACCAGCAGACAGGGGGCAAATGAAAAACTGTTTTTT.

This sequence joins TRBV9 and TRBJ1-1, with TRBD1 identical over 8 bases. Trimming cost V 3 bases and J 1 base; bases outside gene matches: 5. Germline CDR1 SGDLS, CDR2 YYNGEE. This CDR3 spans 15 amino acids. CDR3: CASSEIQGGNTEAFF. The CDR3 coding sequence is TGTGCCAGCAGCGAGATACAGGGGGGGAACACTGAAGCTTTCTTT.

The chain links TRBV27 to TRBJ2-1, with D tentatively TRBD2 (6 bases). Germline loops: CDR1 MNHEY, CDR2 SMNVEV (reference sequence). The V and J ends lost 6 bases and 8 bases respectively, with 11 bases between them. The CDR3 has 12 residues. The CDR3 bases are TGTGCCAGCAGCTTAGGAGGGGATGAGCAGTTCTTC. Translated, it gives CASSLGGDEQFF.

The chain couples TRBV27 to TRBJ1-1, with D perhaps TRBD1 (5 bases). The germline V gene encodes CDR1 MNHEY and CDR2 SMNVEV (reference sequence). The CDR3 is 11 amino acids. Here the CDR3 reads CATGKGTEAFF. In DNA form, the CDR3 reads TGTGCAACGGGCAAGGGGACTGAAGCTTTCTTT.

This chain uses TRBV19 with TRBJ2-5; D unresolved. The V gene's germline CDR1 is LNHDA and CDR2 SQIVND (reference sequence). V was clipped by 3 bases and J by 1 base, with 15 bases between them. The CDR3 extends over 16 amino acids. The CDR3 reads CASSMGYGEIQETQYF. The CDR3 bases are TGTGCCAGTAGTATGGGCTACGGCGAAATCCAAGAGACCCAGTACTTC.

The V call is TRBV11-2, the J call TRBJ2-5; 9 bases agree with TRBD2. The CDR3 has 16 residues. Germline V gene data show CDR1 as SGHAT and CDR2 as FQNNGV. V lost 1 base and J lost 3; bases outside the gene matches: 6. CDR3 nucleotides: TGTGCCAGCAGCTTAGCGCCTAGCGGGATTGAAGAGACCCAGTACTTC. Its protein is CASSLAPSGIEETQYF.

The CDR3 bases are TGTGCCAGCAGTGAAGTAGCGGGGGACTCTCGCTCCTACAATGAGCAGTTCTTC. This gives the protein CASSEVAGDSRSYNEQFF. The V and J genes are TRBV2 and TRBJ2-1; 9 bases are a match to TRBD2. Germline V gives CDR1 SNHLY, CDR2 FYNNEI. The ends lost 1 base at V and 0 bases at J; junction bases unmatched: 7. CDR3 length: 18 amino acids.

This clone has a handful of counts. The chain combines TRBV7-2 with TRBJ1-2, with TRBD1 identical over 8 bases. Germline CDR1 and CDR2: SGHTA and FQGNSA. V shed 1 base, J shed 7 bases, and the junction held 5 bases outside the gene matches. The CDR3 covers 14 residues. The CDR3 coding sequence is TGTGCCAGCAGCTTAGACGGGACAGGTCTTGGCTACACCTTC. This codes for CASSLDGTGLGYTF.

In the case of this clone: Mismatch with germline at one junction end may stem from a read error. V and J are TRBV10-3 and TRBJ2-7; no definite D call. This CDR3 region has 15 residues. Germline-derived CDR1 and CDR2 are ENHRY and SYGVKD. In nucleotides, the CDR3 is TGTGCCATCAGAGAGTCCCTAGGCACCGCCTACGAGCAGTACTTC. Protein sequence: CAIRESLGTAYEQYF.

This chain uses TRBV27 with TRBJ2-7; the match to TRBD2 covers 10 bases. The J segment lost 2 bases and the V segment lost 5 bases, leaving 9 bases of the junction unmatched. The germline V gene encodes CDR1 MNHEY and CDR2 SMNVEV (reference sequence). The CDR3 loop spans 16 amino acids. The CDR3 DNA follows: TGTGCCAGCAGTCCCACTAGCGGGGCAAAAACCTACGAGCAGTACTTC. It codes for CASSPTSGAKTYEQYF.

The chain is built from TRBV28 and TRBJ2-1; 8 bases are a match to TRBD1. There are 18 residues in the CDR3. Germline V gene data show CDR1 as MDHEN and CDR2 as SYDVKM. The trim removed 5 bases at V and 0 bases at J, leaving 12 bases unmatched. CDR3: CASSRPSGQGSSYNEQFF. The DNA for the CDR3 is TGTGCCAGCAGTAGACCCTCAGGACAGGGCAGCTCCTACAATGAGCAGTTCTTC.